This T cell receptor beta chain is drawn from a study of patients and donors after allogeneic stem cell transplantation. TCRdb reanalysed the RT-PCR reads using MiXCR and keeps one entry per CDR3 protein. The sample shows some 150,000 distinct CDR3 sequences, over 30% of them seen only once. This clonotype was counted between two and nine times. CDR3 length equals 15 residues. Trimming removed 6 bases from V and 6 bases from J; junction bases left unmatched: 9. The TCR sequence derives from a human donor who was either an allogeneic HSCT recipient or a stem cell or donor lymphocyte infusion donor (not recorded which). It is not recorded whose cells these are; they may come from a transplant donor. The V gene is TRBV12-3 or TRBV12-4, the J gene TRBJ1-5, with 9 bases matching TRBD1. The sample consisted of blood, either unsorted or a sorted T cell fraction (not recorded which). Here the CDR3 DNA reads TGTGCCAGCAGAGCTACAGGGGGCACGGGTCAGCCCCAGCATTTT. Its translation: CASRATGGTGQPQHF.